This TCR beta chain came from a study of T cell repertoires in cytomegalovirus infection. For the study at large: CMV epitopes in the study were HLA-C-restricted (recently identified) and HLA-B-restricted (well studied). Indications of both CMV infection and matching HLA type were provided by public TCR beta signatures. Study-level results: Clonotype analysis showed dominance of the ex vivo response by HLA-C-restricted CMV-specific TCR beta clonotypes. Carriage of CMV together with the relevant HLA was identifiable through cumulative public TCR beta family frequency.

TCRdb analysed the reads with MiXCR anew, one entry per CDR3 protein. The repertoire holds 650,000 to 900,000 distinct CDR3 sequences, with under 35% as singletons. Germline values: CDR1 MNHEY, CDR2 SMNVEV (reference sequence). V shed 8 bases, J shed 9 bases, and the junction held 12 bases outside the gene matches. This CDR3 has 15 residues. Concerning this clonotype: The antigen is unknown.

Sequenced material: cultured CD8+ T cells from PBMCs, taken from culture after CMV antigen stimulation. This clonotype was sampled from a human donor in good health (CMV status not recorded). Some clones in this sample may be carry-over from other donors' samples. The chain joins TRBV27 to TRBJ2-1; the match to TRBD2 covers 11 bases. The CDR3 region is CASRLGLAAWGEQFF. The DNA of the CDR3 is TGTGCCAGCCGACTGGGACTAGCGGCCTGGGGTGAGCAGTTCTTC.